Listed below are T cell receptor beta chains from one sample, sequenced in a study of shared clonotypes between healthy human individuals. The table came from immunoSEQ multiplex PCR; TCRdb's copy has only in-frame clones and leaves some out. The sample lists about 2 million clones, around 96% seen once, with 0.85% to 1.3% in the top ten. The specimen sequenced was naive CD8+ T cells sorted from blood. The receptors come from a man aged 18 to 29 in good health. CDR3s include the opening cysteine and the closing phenylalanine or tryptophan. The D gene is left open where the match is weak.

TRBV19	TRBJ2-1	-	CASSIDQEGHEQFF
TRBV18	TRBJ1-5	TRBD1	CASSPEDRGLGQPQHF
TRBV30	TRBJ1-1	-	CAWSVLNTEAFF
TRBV29-1	TRBJ1-1	-	CSVEGQTLDTEAFF
TRBV5-6	TRBJ1-2	-	CASSLIGGSNYGYTF
TRBV5-6	TRBJ2-5	-	CASSPPGEETQYF
TRBV13	TRBJ1-1	-	CASSLEGGTEAFF
TRBV7-6	TRBJ2-7	TRBD1	CASSPDRGLSYEQYF
TRBV4-1	TRBJ1-3	-	CASSQVPDSGNTIYF
TRBV7-2	TRBJ1-2	TRBD1	CASSSTTGEYGYTF
TRBV5-4	TRBJ2-7	-	CASSLWGSGVGYEQYF
TRBV28	TRBJ1-3	TRBD1	CASSPQGGYGNTIYF
TRBV13	TRBJ2-3	-	CASSLRGPDTQYF
TRBV7-6	TRBJ2-7	-	CASSQASGSTYEQYF
TRBV10-3	TRBJ1-2	-	CAISEDSGAYGYTF
TRBV5-6	TRBJ2-6	-	CASMGHSGANVLTF
TRBV6-6	TRBJ2-5	TRBD2	CASSYSSGLAGETQYF
TRBV6-6	TRBJ2-1	-	CASNQMGENEQFF
TRBV7-9	TRBJ1-1	-	CASSLNTGMNTEAFF
TRBV6-5	TRBJ1-1	-	CASSANPRNTEAFF
TRBV7-7	TRBJ2-2	TRBD2	CASSLKTGTINTGELFF
TRBV13	TRBJ2-3	-	CASTTLGTDTQYF
TRBV19	TRBJ1-5	-	CASSLSGTVNQPQHF
TRBV6-1	TRBJ2-7	-	CASSTRGSYEQYF
TRBV16	TRBJ1-4	-	CASSQGRTGIGEKLFF
TRBV9	TRBJ2-7	TRBD1	CASSGTGDYEQYF
TRBV4-3	TRBJ2-2	-	CASSQALGLSTANTGELFF
TRBV7-2	TRBJ2-7	-	CASSLAEPQSEGMDEQYF
TRBV30	TRBJ2-7	TRBD1	CAWSPRGPPYEQYF
TRBV28	TRBJ1-1	-	CASSHHQGYMNTEAFF
TRBV7-9	TRBJ1-1	TRBD1	CASSHRGGTEAFF
TRBV9	TRBJ2-7	-	CASSVVGSYEQYF
TRBV9	TRBJ2-5	TRBD1	CASSLSGQGGETQYF
TRBV6-5	TRBJ1-2	-	CASSPGQFFYGYTF
TRBV7-9	TRBJ2-1	TRBD2	CASSRSSGGTTYNEQFF
TRBV4-1	TRBJ2-1	-	CASSQDSGGYNEQFF
TRBV6-6	TRBJ1-5	-	CASSYSRGDGQPQHF
TRBV5-5	TRBJ2-2	TRBD2	CASSEAGDNTGELFF
TRBV28	TRBJ1-4	-	CASSFRPGGEKLFF
TRBV7-9	TRBJ2-7	-	CASSLDGGQGTYEQYF
TRBV7-8	TRBJ2-5	TRBD1	CASSHTGVQETQYF
TRBV14	TRBJ2-1	TRBD2	CASSQDSFSGGHNEQFF
TRBV4-2	TRBJ2-5	TRBD2	CASSQGLAETQYF
TRBV2	TRBJ1-1	-	CASEGGTTEAFF
TRBV21-1	TRBJ2-7	-	CASSKRDRACAYEQYF
TRBV4-1	TRBJ2-7	TRBD2	CASSQEWGGDYSYEQYF
TRBV27	TRBJ2-7	TRBD1	CASSSLTGGTIYEQYF
TRBV4-2	TRBJ1-5	-	CASSPRGGNQPQHF
TRBV5-6	TRBJ1-2	TRBD1	CASSPEADLGQAYYGYTF
TRBV29-1	TRBJ2-1	TRBD2	CSVEDPLAGYEQFF
TRBV7-9	TRBJ2-2	TRBD2	CASSPLAGRNTGELFF
TRBV30	TRBJ2-7	TRBD2	CAWTTSGSYEQYF